This T cell receptor (beta chain) was documented in a study of Graves' ophthalmopathy and Graves' hyperthyroidism. With 8 bases clipped from V and 0 bases from J, the junction kept 9 bases outside the gene matches. Per the germline V gene, CDR1 is SGHVS and CDR2 is FQNEAQ. This CDR3 has 16 residues. Amplification of the TCR beta CDR3 regions used RNA transcripts (as template). RT-PCR was first run with HTBI primers, then multiplex PCR in a second round. TCRdb processed the multiplex PCR reads anew with MiXCR; each CDR3 protein has one entry. The sample consists of under 800,000 distinct CDR3 sequences, about 20% of them appearing once.

The chain links TRBV7-8 to TRBJ2-7, with 11 bases identical to TRBD2. What was sequenced was peripheral blood. The receptor was derived from a woman between 18 and 29 years old with stable Graves' hyperthyroidism. Some clones in this sample may be carry-over from other donors' samples. Here the CDR3 reads CASGQTSGVTSYEQYF. CDR3 nucleotides: TGTGCCAGCGGACAGACTAGCGGGGTAACCTCCTACGAGCAGTACTTC.